These T cell receptor beta chains were read from a single sample in a study of OX40 agonist ivuxolimab in advanced cancers. Only in-frame clones appear in the TCRdb table, and some are missing; sequencing was by immunoSEQ multiplex PCR. The data hold more than 60,000 clones, with roughly 84% observed a single time. The sample was CD4+ or CD8+ T cells sorted from blood, taken in a trial of the OX40 agonist ivuxolimab. The source of these receptors is an adult with an advanced solid tumor such as melanoma, head and neck, liver or kidney cancer. The CDR3 runs from the conserved cysteine through the conserved F or W. D genes are given only for firm matches. Clone size is shown for a subset of rows, as once, few, many or a class of expanded clone.

V	D	J	size	CDR3	DNA
TRBV5-1	NA	TRBJ2-7	NA	CASSSGTLYEQYF	TGCGCCAGCAGCAGCGGGACACTTTACGAGCAGTACTTC
TRBV4-1	TRBD1	TRBJ2-5	NA	CASSQRQGAIVSDIPRETQYF	TGCGCCAGCAGCCAAAGACAGGGGGCAATTGTCTCAGATATACCAAGAGAGACCCAGTACTTC
TRBV6-5	TRBD2	TRBJ2-7	NA	CASSTSGRAYEQYF	TGTGCCAGCAGTACTAGCGGGAGGGCCTACGAGCAGTACTTC
TRBV7-4	TRBD2	TRBJ2-7	NA	CASSQAGLAVSGKYF	TGTGCCAGCAGCCAAGCGGGACTAGCAGTATCGGGTAAGTACTTC
TRBV6-5	TRBD1	TRBJ2-7	NA	CASSRDRGYEQYF	TGTGCCAGCAGTCGGGACAGGGGTTACGAGCAGTACTTC
TRBV7-2	NA	TRBJ1-2	NA	CASSLAAGANYGYTF	TGTGCCAGCAGCTTGGCGGCAGGAGCTAACTATGGCTACACCTTC
TRBV7-2	NA	TRBJ2-1	NA	CASSLAGGSSWEQFF	TGTGCCAGCAGCTTAGCGGGGGGCTCTTCATGGGAGCAGTTCTTC
TRBV6-5	NA	TRBJ1-3	NA	CASSYSIWSDGNTIYF	TGTGCCAGCAGTTACTCGATCTGGTCCGACGGAAACACCATATATTTT
TRBV18	TRBD1	TRBJ1-5	NA	CASSPTDRVRPQHF	TGTGCCAGCTCACCAACGGACAGGGTAAGGCCCCAGCATTTT
TRBV10-2	NA	TRBJ2-3	NA	CASSVFSETDTQYF	TGCGCCAGCAGTGTTTTTAGTGAAACAGATACGCAGTATTTT
TRBV11-3	TRBD2	TRBJ2-2	NA	CASSLGPGGPGTGELFF	TGTGCCAGCAGCTTAGGGCCGGGAGGGCCGGGCACCGGGGAGCTGTTTTTT
TRBV4-1	NA	TRBJ1-1	NA	CASSQDINRLTLVTEAFF	TGCGCCAGCAGCCAAGATATAAATCGCTTAACGTTAGTCACTGAAGCTTTCTTT
TRBV7-3	NA	TRBJ2-2	NA	CATARGPSTGELFF	TGTGCCACCGCTCGGGGACCTTCCACCGGGGAGCTGTTTTTT
TRBV27	TRBD2	TRBJ2-7	NA	CASRPTSGAPLGEQYF	TGTGCCAGCAGGCCCACTAGCGGGGCTCCCCTTGGCGAGCAGTACTTC
TRBV2	NA	TRBJ1-1	NA	CASSVFVGAFF	TGTGCCAGCAGTGTGTTCGTCGGCGCTTTCTTT
TRBV6-1	NA	TRBJ1-1	NA	CASSEARQLGAFF	TGTGCCAGCAGTGAAGCACGTCAACTAGGCGCTTTCTTT
TRBV19	TRBD2	TRBJ2-1	NA	CASSRQIAGGSYNEQFF	TGTGCCAGTAGTCGACAAATAGCGGGAGGATCCTACAATGAGCAGTTCTTC
TRBV6-5	NA	TRBJ1-3	NA	CASIPWESGNTIYF	TGTGCCAGCATCCCATGGGAATCTGGAAACACCATATATTTT
TRBV9	NA	TRBJ1-1	few	CASSRDSPYTEAFF	TGTGCCAGCAGCCGAGACAGCCCCTACACTGAAGCTTTCTTT
TRBV5-1	TRBD1	TRBJ1-2	NA	CASSLEGQGNYGYTF	TGCGCCAGCAGCTTGGAGGGACAGGGGAACTATGGCTACACCTTC
TRBV5-6	NA	TRBJ2-5	NA	CASSLEGWETQYF	TGTGCCAGCAGCTTGGAGGGTTGGGAGACCCAGTACTTC
TRBV2	TRBD2	TRBJ2-7	NA	CASRETSGRFNEQYF	TGTGCCAGCAGGGAGACTAGCGGGAGGTTTAACGAGCAGTACTTC
TRBV7-2	NA	TRBJ1-1	NA	CASSLFPNTEAFF	TGTGCCAGCAGCTTATTCCCGAACACTGAAGCTTTCTTT
TRBV16	NA	TRBJ1-1	once	CASSQSGVFSTEAFF	TGTGCCAGCAGCCAATCCGGGGTGTTTAGCACTGAAGCTTTCTTT
TRBV19	NA	TRBJ2-3	NA	CASSMRGTDTQYF	TGTGCCAGTAGTATGCGTGGCACAGATACGCAGTATTTT
TRBV10-3	NA	TRBJ1-1	NA	CAILREQGTEAFF	TGTGCCATCTTAAGGGAACAGGGTACTGAAGCTTTCTTT
TRBV18	TRBD1	TRBJ2-2	NA	CASSPQAGGNTGELFF	TGTGCCAGCTCACCACAGGCAGGGGGCAACACCGGGGAGCTGTTTTTT
TRBV18	NA	TRBJ2-1	NA	CASSPLAAVQNEQFF	TGTGCCAGCTCACCATTGGCGGCAGTACAAAATGAGCAGTTCTTC
TRBV5-1	NA	TRBJ2-5	NA	CASSLTGGGQETQYF	TGCGCCAGCAGCTTGACGGGTGGAGGCCAAGAGACCCAGTACTTC
TRBV7-6	TRBD2	TRBJ2-7	NA	CASSSMELAGGSEQYF	TGTGCCAGCAGCTCGATGGAACTAGCGGGAGGGTCCGAGCAGTACTTC
TRBV11-3	NA	TRBJ2-2	NA	CASSLDFGPLNTGELFF	TGTGCCAGCAGCTTAGACTTTGGACCCCTTAACACCGGGGAGCTGTTTTTT
TRBV19	NA	TRBJ1-5	NA	CASSIAITNQPQHF	TGTGCCAGTAGTATAGCGATTACTAATCAGCCCCAGCATTTT
TRBV15	TRBD2	TRBJ2-1	NA	CATRMWTSGRIGVKDEQFF	TGTGCCACCAGGATGTGGACTAGCGGGAGAATAGGCGTAAAAGATGAGCAGTTCTTC
TRBV7-2	TRBD2	TRBJ2-1	NA	CASSSQGGRTHNEQFF	TGTGCCAGCAGCTCCCAAGGCGGGAGAACCCACAATGAGCAGTTCTTC
TRBV14	NA	TRBJ1-4	NA	CASSQEGQVVEKLFF	TGTGCCAGCAGCCAAGAGGGGCAGGTGGTTGAAAAACTGTTTTTT
TRBV4-3	NA	TRBJ2-1	NA	CASSQEGRPVYPHEQFF	TGCGCCAGCAGCCAAGAGGGGAGACCCGTATACCCCCATGAGCAGTTCTTC
TRBV5-1	TRBD1	TRBJ1-5	NA	CASSLSGQGYMAQHF	TGCGCCAGCAGCTTGTCAGGACAGGGTTATATGGCCCAGCATTTT
TRBV11-2	TRBD1	TRBJ2-1	NA	CASRQDRGPYNEQFF	TGTGCCAGCAGGCAGGACAGGGGTCCTTACAATGAGCAGTTCTTC
TRBV5-3	NA	TRBJ2-7	NA	CARSSPYEQYF	TGTGCCAGAAGCTCACCCTACGAGCAGTACTTC
TRBV18	NA	TRBJ2-7	NA	CASSAAVYEQYF	TGTGCCAGCTCAGCGGCGGTCTACGAGCAGTACTTC
TRBV5-1	NA	TRBJ2-1	NA	CASSKRTASSYNEQFF	TGCGCCAGCAGCAAGAGGACAGCGAGCTCCTACAATGAGCAGTTCTTC
TRBV6-6	NA	TRBJ2-7	NA	CASSTTGAYEQYF	TGTGCCAGCAGTACTACAGGCGCCTACGAGCAGTACTTC
TRBV7-3	NA	TRBJ2-5	NA	CASSRTLQETQYF	TGTGCCAGCAGCCGTACCTTACAAGAGACCCAGTACTTC
TRBV10-3	NA	TRBJ2-5	few	CAISGDGTQYF	TGTGCCATCAGTGGGGACGGGACCCAGTACTTC
TRBV7-9	NA	TRBJ2-3	NA	CASSLGGGGAGGTDTQYF	TGTGCCAGCAGCTTAGGTGGCGGCGGGGCTGGTGGCACAGATACGCAGTATTTT
TRBV11-2	NA	TRBJ2-7	NA	CASSLARIDYEQYF	TGTGCCAGCAGCTTAGCTCGTATTGATTACGAGCAGTACTTC
TRBV7-2	TRBD2	TRBJ2-3	NA	CASSPRLADSTDTQYF	TGTGCCAGCAGCCCGCGACTAGCGGATAGCACAGATACGCAGTATTTT
TRBV27	TRBD2	TRBJ2-3	NA	CASSLGTSGISTDTQYF	TGTGCCAGCAGTCTTGGGACTAGCGGGATCAGCACAGATACGCAGTATTTT
TRBV28	TRBD2	TRBJ2-3	few	CASGLAGDLGAQYF	TGTGCCAGCGGACTAGCGGGGGACTTGGGTGCGCAGTATTTT
TRBV19	TRBD2	TRBJ2-3	NA	CASSIQDVAGGRNTQYF	TGTGCCAGTAGTATCCAGGACGTTGCGGGAGGCCGAAATACGCAGTATTTT
TRBV10-1	NA	TRBJ1-5	NA	CASSGPGLQPQHF	TGCGCCAGCAGTGGGCCGGGGCTCCAGCCCCAGCATTTT
TRBV28	NA	TRBJ1-3	NA	CASSGAGRKNTIYF	TGTGCCAGCAGTGGCGCTGGGAGGAAAAACACCATATATTTT